Sequencing of this TCR beta chain was carried out in a study of T-cell memory formation after mild COVID-19. Germline V lookup: CDR1 SGHAT, CDR2 FQNNGV. J gave up 5 bases and V 3 bases, and 20 bases lay outside the gene matches. This CDR3 comprises 20 residues. Concerning this clonotype: Its specificity is not known.

From the 5' RACE reads, TCRdb called clonotypes with MiXCR, one entry per CDR3 protein. The repertoire has about 340,000 distinct CDR3 sequences, around a fifth of them found once; the top ten carry 12%. Findings of the study overall: Pre-infection memory contained some responding clones, which suggested that cross-reactive memory had joined. Clonal second-wave expansions that peaked on day 37 had unconfirmed SARS-CoV-2 specificity.

The receptor comes from an adult woman who had mild COVID-19 (a few samples of this study predate the infection). Cell type and time point are not known. The rearrangement joins TRBV11-2 to TRBJ2-7; 12 nucleotides align to TRBD1. Input material: PBMCs or a T cell subset sorted from them (not recorded which). This chain's CDR3 is CASSFVGTGGAGRSWDEQYF. In nucleotides, the CDR3 is TGTGCCAGCAGCTTCGTAGGGACAGGGGGCGCCGGGAGGTCCTGGGACGAGCAGTACTTC.